This T cell receptor (beta chain) was identified during a study of cytomegalovirus exposure and HLA in healthy donors. Whole-study findings and limits: In terms of immune exposure information, only CMV serostatus was available.

About this clone itself: The antigen is not known.

The CDR3 covers 13 residues. Losses at the gene ends were 8 bases for V and 0 bases for J; bases not matched to a gene: 6. From germline, CDR1 is SQVTM and CDR2 ANQGSEA. Researchers ran the PCR with 60 Vbeta and 13 Jbeta primers. The repertoire was sequenced with immunoSEQ multiplex PCR; TCRdb's copy has only in-frame clones and lacks some. Of roughly 90,000 clones in the sample, roughly 72% were seen once. Sample: PBMCs. This TCR was sampled from a young man in good health and CMV-seropositive. The chain combines TRBV29-1 with TRBJ2-5; 7 bases match TRBD1. DNA of the CDR3: TGCAGCAGCCGGGACAGTCACCAAGAGACCCAGTACTTC. This gives the protein CSSRDSHQETQYF.